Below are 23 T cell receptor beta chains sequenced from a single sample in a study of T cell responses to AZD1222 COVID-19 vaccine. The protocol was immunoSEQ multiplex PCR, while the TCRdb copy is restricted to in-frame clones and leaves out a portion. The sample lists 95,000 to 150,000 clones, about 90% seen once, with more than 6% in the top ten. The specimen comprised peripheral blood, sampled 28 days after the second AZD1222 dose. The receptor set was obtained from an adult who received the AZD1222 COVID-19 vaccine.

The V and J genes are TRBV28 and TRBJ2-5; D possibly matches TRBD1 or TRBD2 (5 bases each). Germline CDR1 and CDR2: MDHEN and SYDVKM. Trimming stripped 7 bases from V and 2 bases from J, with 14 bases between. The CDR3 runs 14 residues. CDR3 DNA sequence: TGTGCCAGCAAGACCGGGACGAGACAAGAGACCCAGTACTTC. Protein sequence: CASKTGTRQETQYF.

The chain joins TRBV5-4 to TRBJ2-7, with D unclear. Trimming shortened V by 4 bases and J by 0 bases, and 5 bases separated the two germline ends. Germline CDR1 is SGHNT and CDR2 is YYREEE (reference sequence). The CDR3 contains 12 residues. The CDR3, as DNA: TGTGCCAGCAGCCCGAGCTCCTACGAGCAGTACTTC. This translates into CASSPSSYEQYF.

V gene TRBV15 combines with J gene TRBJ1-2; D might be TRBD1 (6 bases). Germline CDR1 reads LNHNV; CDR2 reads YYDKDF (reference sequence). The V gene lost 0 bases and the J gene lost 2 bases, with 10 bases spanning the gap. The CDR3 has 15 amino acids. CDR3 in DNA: TGTGCCACCAGCAGAGAGTTGGGGGGCAACTATGGCTACACCTTC. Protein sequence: CATSRELGGNYGYTF.

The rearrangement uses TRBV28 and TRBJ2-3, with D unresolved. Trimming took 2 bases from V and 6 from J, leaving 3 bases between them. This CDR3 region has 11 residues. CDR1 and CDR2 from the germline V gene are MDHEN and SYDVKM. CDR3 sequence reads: CASSLTDTQYF. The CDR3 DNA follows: TGTGCCAGCAGTTTAACGGATACGCAGTATTTT.

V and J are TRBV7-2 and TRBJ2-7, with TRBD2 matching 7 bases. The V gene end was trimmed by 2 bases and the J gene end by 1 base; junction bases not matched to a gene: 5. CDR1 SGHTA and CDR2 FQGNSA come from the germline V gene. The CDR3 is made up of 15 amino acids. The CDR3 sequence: CASSLLAGVSYEQYF. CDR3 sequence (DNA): TGTGCCAGCAGCTTACTGGCGGGGGTTTCCTACGAGCAGTACTTC.

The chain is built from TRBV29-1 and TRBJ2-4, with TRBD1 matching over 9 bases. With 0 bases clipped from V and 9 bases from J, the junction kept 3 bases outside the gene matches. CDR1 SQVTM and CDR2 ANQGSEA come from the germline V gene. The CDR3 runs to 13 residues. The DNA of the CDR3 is TGCAGCGTTGAAGAGAGGGACAGGGTCATTCAGTACTTC. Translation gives CSVEERDRVIQYF.

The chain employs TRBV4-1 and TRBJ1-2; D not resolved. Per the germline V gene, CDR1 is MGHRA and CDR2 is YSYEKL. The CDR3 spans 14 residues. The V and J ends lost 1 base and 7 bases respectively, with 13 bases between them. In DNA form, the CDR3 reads TGCGCCAGCAGCCAAGTTGAGGCGTTTAGTGGCTACACCTTC. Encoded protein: CASSQVEAFSGYTF.

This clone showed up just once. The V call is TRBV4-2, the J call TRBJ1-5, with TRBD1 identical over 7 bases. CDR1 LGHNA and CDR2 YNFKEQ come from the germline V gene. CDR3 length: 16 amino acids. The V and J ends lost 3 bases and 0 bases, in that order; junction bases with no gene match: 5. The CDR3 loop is CASSQETGSSNQPQHF. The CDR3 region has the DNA TGTGCCAGCAGCCAGGAGACAGGGAGTAGCAATCAGCCCCAGCATTTT.

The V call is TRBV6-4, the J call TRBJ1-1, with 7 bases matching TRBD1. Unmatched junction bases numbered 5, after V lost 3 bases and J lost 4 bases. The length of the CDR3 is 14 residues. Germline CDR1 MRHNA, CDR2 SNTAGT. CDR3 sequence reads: CASSETGWSTEAFF. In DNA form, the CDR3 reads TGTGCCAGCAGTGAGACAGGGTGGAGCACTGAAGCTTTCTTT.

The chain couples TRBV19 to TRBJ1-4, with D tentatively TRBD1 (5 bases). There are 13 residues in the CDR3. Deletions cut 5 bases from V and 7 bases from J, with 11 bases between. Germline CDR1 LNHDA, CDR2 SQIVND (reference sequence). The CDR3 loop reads CASSGGLGEKLFF. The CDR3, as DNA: TGTGCCAGTAGTGGGGGGTTAGGTGAAAAACTGTTTTTT.

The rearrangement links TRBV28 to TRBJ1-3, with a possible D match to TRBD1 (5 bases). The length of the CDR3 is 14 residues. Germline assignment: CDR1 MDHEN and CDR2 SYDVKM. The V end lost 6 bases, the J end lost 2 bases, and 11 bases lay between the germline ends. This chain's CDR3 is CASRSGNPGNTIYF. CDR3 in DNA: TGTGCCAGCAGGTCAGGGAACCCTGGAAACACCATATATTTT.

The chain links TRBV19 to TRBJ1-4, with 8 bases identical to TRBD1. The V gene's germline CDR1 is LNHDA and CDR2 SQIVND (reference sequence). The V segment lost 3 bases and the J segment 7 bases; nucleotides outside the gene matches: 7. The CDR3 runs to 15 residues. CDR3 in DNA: TGTGCCAGTAGTATTTCCGCAGGGGGCGGTGAAAAACTGTTTTTT. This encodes CASSISAGGGEKLFF.

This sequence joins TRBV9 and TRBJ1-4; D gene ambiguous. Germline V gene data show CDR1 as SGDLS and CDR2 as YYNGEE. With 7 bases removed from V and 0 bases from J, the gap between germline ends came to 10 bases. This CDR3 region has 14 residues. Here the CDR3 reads CASSRTPTNEKLFF. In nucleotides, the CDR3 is TGTGCCAGCTCCAGGACCCCAACTAATGAAAAACTGTTTTTT.

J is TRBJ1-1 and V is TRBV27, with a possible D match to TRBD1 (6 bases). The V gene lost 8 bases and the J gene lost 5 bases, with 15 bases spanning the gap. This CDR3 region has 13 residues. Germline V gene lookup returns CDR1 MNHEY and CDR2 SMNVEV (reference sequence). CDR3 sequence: CASRTGKLTEAFF. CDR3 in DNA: TGTGCCAGCCGTACAGGGAAGTTAACTGAAGCTTTCTTT.

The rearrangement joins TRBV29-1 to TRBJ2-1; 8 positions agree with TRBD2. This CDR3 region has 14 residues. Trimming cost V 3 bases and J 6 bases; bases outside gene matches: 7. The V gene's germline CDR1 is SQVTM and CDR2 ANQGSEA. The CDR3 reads CSVDPSGGFNEQFF. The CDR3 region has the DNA TGCAGCGTTGATCCGAGCGGGGGTTTCAATGAGCAGTTCTTC.

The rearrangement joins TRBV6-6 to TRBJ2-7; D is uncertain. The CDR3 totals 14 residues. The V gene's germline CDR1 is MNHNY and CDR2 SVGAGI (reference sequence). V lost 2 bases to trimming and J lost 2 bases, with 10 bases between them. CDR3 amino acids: CASSYPQVPYEQYF. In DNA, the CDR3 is TGTGCCAGCAGTTACCCCCAGGTGCCCTACGAGCAGTACTTC.

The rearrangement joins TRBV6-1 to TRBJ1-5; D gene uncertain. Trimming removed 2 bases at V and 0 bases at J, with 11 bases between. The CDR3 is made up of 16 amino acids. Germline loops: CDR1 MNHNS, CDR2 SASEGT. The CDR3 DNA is TGTGCCAGCAGTGAAAGGGCGTCATATAGCAATCAGCCCCAGCATTTT. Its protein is CASSERASYSNQPQHF.

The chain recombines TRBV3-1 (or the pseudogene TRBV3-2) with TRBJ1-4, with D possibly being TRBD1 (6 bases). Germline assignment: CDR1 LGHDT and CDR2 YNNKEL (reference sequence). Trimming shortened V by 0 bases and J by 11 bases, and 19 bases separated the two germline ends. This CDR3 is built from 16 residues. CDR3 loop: CASSQDQDSLLRKLFF. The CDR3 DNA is TGTGCCAGCAGCCAAGATCAGGACAGTCTTCTACGGAAACTGTTTTTT.

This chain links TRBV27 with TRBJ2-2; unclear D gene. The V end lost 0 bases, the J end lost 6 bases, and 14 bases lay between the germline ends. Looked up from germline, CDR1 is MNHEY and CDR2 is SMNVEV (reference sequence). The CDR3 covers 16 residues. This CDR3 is CASSLSSGPPSGELFF. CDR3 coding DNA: TGTGCCAGCAGTTTATCGTCGGGCCCGCCGTCCGGGGAGCTGTTTTTT.

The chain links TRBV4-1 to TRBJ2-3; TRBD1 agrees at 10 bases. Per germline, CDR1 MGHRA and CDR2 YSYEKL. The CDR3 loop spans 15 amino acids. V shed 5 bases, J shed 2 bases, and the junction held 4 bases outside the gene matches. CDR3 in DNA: TGCGCCAGCAGCTTGGGACAGGGGCTCACAGATACGCAGTATTTT. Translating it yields CASSLGQGLTDTQYF.

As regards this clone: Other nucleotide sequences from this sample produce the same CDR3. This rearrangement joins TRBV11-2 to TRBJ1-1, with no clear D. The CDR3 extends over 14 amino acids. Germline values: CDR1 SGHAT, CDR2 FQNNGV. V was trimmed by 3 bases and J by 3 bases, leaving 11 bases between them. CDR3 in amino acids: CASSFSPGYTEAFF. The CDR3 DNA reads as TGTGCCAGCAGCTTCTCTCCCGGGTACACTGAAGCTTTCTTT.

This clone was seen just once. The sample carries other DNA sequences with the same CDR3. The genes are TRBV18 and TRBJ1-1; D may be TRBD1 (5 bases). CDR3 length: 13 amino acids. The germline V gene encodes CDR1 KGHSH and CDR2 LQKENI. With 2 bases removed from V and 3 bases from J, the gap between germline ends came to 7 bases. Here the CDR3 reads CASSPSRDTEAFF. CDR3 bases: TGTGCCAGCTCACCAAGCAGGGACACTGAAGCTTTCTTT.

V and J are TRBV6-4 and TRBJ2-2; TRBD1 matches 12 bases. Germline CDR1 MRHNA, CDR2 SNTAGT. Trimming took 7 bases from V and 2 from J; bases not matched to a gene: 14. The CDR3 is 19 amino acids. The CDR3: CASIRRQRDRGLNTGELFF. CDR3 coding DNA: TGTGCCAGCATCCGACGACAACGGGACAGGGGGCTTAACACCGGGGAGCTGTTTTTT.